The rows below give T cell receptor beta chains drawn from one sample of a study of PD-1 blockade in mismatch repair-deficient tumors. Some clones are missing from TCRdb's copy, which holds only in-frame ones; the method was immunoSEQ multiplex PCR. This sample yields 40,000 to 60,000 clones, of which 81% are seen a single time; roughly 8.1% belongs to the top ten. The sequenced sample was peripheral blood, obtained approximately 20 weeks after starting pembrolizumab. These receptors all come from an adult with mismatch repair-deficient cancer. CDR3s include the opening cysteine and the closing phenylalanine or tryptophan. The D gene is left open where the match is weak. Size values are once, few and many counts, or a class for expanded clones, and some rows have none.

clone size	D gene	V gene	J gene	CDR3 protein	CDR3 DNA
-	TRBD2	TRBV7-2	TRBJ2-1	CASSRGPPGLAGDGQFF	TGTGCCAGCAGCCGTGGGCCTCCGGGACTAGCGGGAGACGGGCAGTTCTTC
-	-	TRBV18	TRBJ2-7	CASSPPPTDSYEQYF	TGTGCCAGCTCACCACCACCGACAGACTCCTACGAGCAGTACTTC
-	-	TRBV6-1	TRBJ1-4	CASNDRGVYNEKLFF	TGTGCCAGCAACGACCGGGGGGTTTATAATGAAAAACTGTTTTTT
-	TRBD1	TRBV18	TRBJ2-7	CASSPGTVSYEQYF	TGTGCCAGCTCACCCGGGACAGTTTCCTACGAGCAGTACTTC
few	TRBD2	TRBV10-3	TRBJ2-7	CAVSSGEYEQYF	TGTGCCGTTTCTAGCGGAGAATACGAGCAGTACTTC
-	TRBD2	TRBV7-8	TRBJ2-7	CASSLTGSGSYEQYF	TGTGCCAGCAGCCTAACGGGCAGCGGGAGTTACGAGCAGTACTTC
-	-	TRBV7-2	TRBJ2-2	CASSPDRAGELFF	TGTGCCAGCAGTCCCGACCGGGCCGGGGAGCTGTTTTTT
-	-	TRBV5-4	TRBJ2-1	CASSLKIVKNEQFF	TGTGCCAGCAGCTTGAAAATAGTCAAAAATGAGCAGTTCTTC
-	TRBD1	TRBV10-3	TRBJ1-1	CAISGQGYTEAFF	TGTGCCATCAGTGGACAGGGATACACTGAAGCTTTCTTT
-	-	TRBV7-2	TRBJ1-5	CASSASTGNQPQHF	TGTGCCAGCAGCGCCTCCACCGGAAATCAGCCCCAGCATTTT
many	TRBD1	TRBV5-1	TRBJ2-5	CASSLAGTDQETQYF	TGCGCCAGCAGCTTGGCTGGGACAGACCAAGAGACCCAGTACTTC
-	TRBD1	TRBV11-3	TRBJ2-2	CASSQGQGTDTGELFF	TGTGCCAGCAGCCAGGGACAGGGGACGGACACCGGGGAGCTGTTTTTT
-	TRBD1	TRBV5-1	TRBJ1-4	CASSLEGQGFEKLFF	TGCGCCAGCAGCTTGGAAGGACAGGGATTTGAAAAACTGTTTTTT
few	TRBD2	TRBV5-6	TRBJ2-1	CASRNFLAGENNEQFF	TGTGCCAGCAGAAATTTCCTAGCGGGAGAAAATAATGAGCAGTTCTTC
-	-	TRBV7-2	TRBJ1-5	CASSLAGGYSNQPQHF	TGTGCCAGCAGCTTAGCAGGGGGATATAGCAATCAGCCCCAGCATTTT
-	TRBD1	TRBV27	TRBJ1-1	CASSAGGFFTEAFF	TGTGCCAGCAGTGCAGGGGGCTTTTTCACTGAAGCTTTCTTT
-	TRBD2	TRBV7-3	TRBJ2-7	CASSRKGTSGSVTSYEQYF	TGTGCCAGCAGCCGAAAGGGGACTAGCGGGAGCGTTACCTCCTACGAGCAGTACTTC
few	TRBD1	TRBV5-1	TRBJ2-7	CASSLVQGDEQYF	TGCGCCAGCAGCTTGGTCCAGGGGGACGAGCAGTACTTC
-	-	TRBV2	TRBJ2-1	CASCPTADPWHEQFF	TGTGCCAGCTGCCCTACGGCAGACCCTTGGCATGAGCAGTTCTTC
-	-	TRBV5-1	TRBJ1-1	CASSLGGDAAEAFF	TGCGCCAGCAGCTTGGGCGGGGATGCGGCTGAAGCTTTCTTT
-	TRBD2	TRBV27	TRBJ2-6	CASSLGGISGANVLTF	TGTGCCAGCAGTTTGGGGGGGATCTCTGGGGCCAACGTCCTGACTTTC
-	-	TRBV10-3	TRBJ1-5	CAISEYGGDQPQHF	TGTGCCATCAGTGAGTATGGGGGGGATCAGCCCCAGCATTTT
-	-	TRBV27	TRBJ1-3	CASSLYSGNTIYF	TGTGCCAGCAGTTTATACTCTGGAAACACCATATATTTT
-	-	TRBV30	TRBJ1-1	CACKTGNTEAFF	TGTGCCTGCAAGACAGGGAACACTGAAGCTTTCTTT
few	-	TRBV6-5	TRBJ1-2	CASSYSGGWGYTF	TGTGCCAGCAGTTACTCGGGGGGCTGGGGCTACACCTTC
-	TRBD2	TRBV5-4	TRBJ2-7	CASASGRNNEQYF	TGTGCCAGCGCAAGCGGGAGGAATAACGAGCAGTACTTC
-	TRBD2	TRBV15	TRBJ2-7	CATSKAGVTYEQYF	TGTGCCACCAGCAAAGCGGGAGTTACCTACGAGCAGTACTTC
-	TRBD1	TRBV7-6	TRBJ1-4	CASSFLVPGQDEKLFF	TGTGCCAGCAGCTTCTTGGTACCGGGACAGGATGAAAAACTGTTTTTT
once	-	TRBV5-4	TRBJ1-2	CASSLEQNVHGYTF	TGTGCCAGCAGCTTGGAACAGAATGTACATGGCTACACCTTC
-	TRBD2	TRBV10-3	TRBJ2-3	CAIRGDYTDTQYF	TGTGCCATCAGGGGGGACTACACAGATACGCAGTATTTT
-	TRBD1	TRBV6-4	TRBJ2-1	CASSRQGQSSYNEQFF	TGTGCCAGCAGTCGACAGGGGCAGAGCTCCTACAATGAGCAGTTCTTC
-	-	TRBV7-6	TRBJ2-5	CASSLIYSSQETQYF	TGTGCCAGCAGCTTAATCTACAGCAGCCAAGAGACCCAGTACTTC
-	-	TRBV5-1	TRBJ2-1	CASSLSESSYNEQFF	TGCGCCAGCAGCTTGTCCGAGAGCTCCTACAATGAGCAGTTCTTC
-	-	TRBV4-2	TRBJ2-2	CASSQRVYTGELFF	TGTGCCAGCAGCCAAAGGGTTTACACCGGGGAGCTGTTTTTT
-	-	TRBV10-2	TRBJ1-1	CASRENTEAFF	TGCGCCAGCAGGGAGAACACTGAAGCTTTCTTT
once	-	TRBV7-8	TRBJ2-5	CASRGGNQETQYF	TGTGCCAGCAGAGGCGGGAACCAAGAGACCCAGTACTTC
-	-	TRBV2	TRBJ2-3	CASDRGQTTDTQYF	TGTGCCAGCGACCGGGGCCAGACCACAGATACGCAGTATTTT
-	-	TRBV6-4	TRBJ2-7	CAAPVWEQYF	TGTGCCGCGCCCGTTTGGGAACAGTACTTC
-	TRBD1	TRBV10-3	TRBJ1-1	CAIRRWGQGNTEAFF	TGTGCCATCAGACGATGGGGACAGGGGAACACTGAAGCTTTCTTT
-	TRBD1	TRBV5-5	TRBJ2-1	CASSLEQGDLNEQFF	TGTGCCAGCAGCTTGGAACAGGGGGACCTCAATGAGCAGTTCTTC